These 19 T cell receptor beta chains share one sample of origin, sequenced in a study of brain T cells in children with intractable seizures. TCRdb's table, derived via immunoSEQ multiplex PCR, lists solely in-frame clones and lacks some. The sample contains about 350,000 clones, about 93% of which appear only once. The time point is: blood from clinic visit 5 months post-surgery; TSC patient then seizure free. This material consisted of peripheral blood, taken 4 to 5 months after surgery. The receptors stem from a boy in the first two years of life with tuberous sclerosis and intractable seizures.

The chain joins TRBV19 to TRBJ1-1, with D hard to call. CDR3 length equals 14 residues. CDR1 LNHDA and CDR2 SQIVND come from the germline V gene (reference sequence). Trimming took off 3 bases at V and 8 bases at J, with 16 bases between the two ends. In nucleotides, the CDR3 is TGTGCCAGTAGTATCAGAGGACGGGCCAGGGAAGCTTTCTTT. This gives the protein CASSIRGRAREAFF.

This chain uses TRBV18 with TRBJ1-5, with D possibly TRBD1 on 5 matching bases. The CDR3 covers 15 residues. Germline V gene data show CDR1 as KGHSH and CDR2 as LQKENI. V lost 5 bases, J lost 0 bases, and 11 bases lay in between. The CDR3 nucleotides are TGTGCCAGCTCAGAAAGTAGGGGTAGCAATCAGCCCCAGCATTTT. Translating gives CASSESRGSNQPQHF.

The V call is TRBV19, the J call TRBJ1-2, with a possible D match to TRBD1 (5 bases). This CDR3 has 13 amino acids. Trimming shortened V by 4 bases and J by 2 bases, and 8 bases separated the two germline ends. Looked up from germline, CDR1 is LNHDA and CDR2 is SQIVND (reference sequence). The CDR3 DNA reads as TGTGCCAGTAGTACGACAGCCAACTATGGCTACACCTTC. Encoded protein: CASSTTANYGYTF.

This chain uses TRBV11-3 with TRBJ2-7, with D tentatively TRBD2 (5 bases). This CDR3 region has 17 residues. Trimming stripped 8 bases from V and 0 bases from J, with 23 bases between. Per germline, CDR1 SGHNT and CDR2 YENEEA. The CDR3 bases are TGTGCCAGCCGCTCTACGGGATACGGCCGAGACTCCTACGAGCAGTACTTC. Amino acids: CASRSTGYGRDSYEQYF.

The chain employs TRBV28 and TRBJ1-1; 7 nucleotides line up with TRBD1. CDR1 MDHEN and CDR2 SYDVKM come from the germline V gene. The CDR3 has 13 amino acids. V lost 3 bases to trimming and J lost 7 bases; unmatched junction nucleotides: 5. The CDR3 is CASSFQDRSEAFF. CDR3 nucleotide sequence: TGTGCCAGCAGTTTCCAGGACAGGAGTGAAGCTTTCTTT.

The CDR3 region has the DNA TGTGCCAGCAGGACTAGCGGGAGGGGAGAGCAGTACTTC. Amino acids: CASRTSGRGEQYF. The chain is built from TRBV11-3 and TRBJ2-7, with TRBD2 matching over 14 bases. This CDR3 is built from 13 residues. Germline loops: CDR1 SGHNT, CDR2 YENEEA. The V and J ends lost 6 bases and 7 bases, in that order; junction bases with no gene match: 2.

This chain links TRBV5-3 with TRBJ2-7, with D uncertain. TRBV5-3 is treated as an ORF (open reading frame) with a function not yet certain. Trimming pared 0 bases from V and 2 bases from J, leaving 15 bases between. This CDR3 comprises 16 residues. Here the CDR3 DNA reads TGTGCCAGAAGCTTGGCGACGTTGGTCCCTACCTACGAGCAGTACTTC. Its protein product is CARSLATLVPTYEQYF.

The CDR3 coding sequence is TGTGCCAGCAGACGGGGCCTCTCCGGTAGTTTTCTGGAGACCCAGTACTTC. It codes for CASRRGLSGSFLETQYF. The chain employs TRBV28 and TRBJ2-5; D is possibly TRBD1 or TRBD2 (5 bases each). The CDR3 runs 17 residues. V lost 6 bases and J 5 bases, leaving 25 bases between the germline ends. CDR1 MDHEN and CDR2 SYDVKM come from the germline V gene. Combining the CDR3 with reference TRBV28 and TRBJ2-5 gives the whole variable domain DVKVTQSSRYLVKRTGEKVFLECVQDMDHENMFWYRQDPGLGLRLIYFSYDVKMKEKGDIPEGYSVSREKKERFSLILESASTNQTSMYLCASRRGLSGSFLETQYFGPGTRLLVL.

This rearrangement joins TRBV5-1 to TRBJ2-3, with D possibly matching TRBD2 (7 bases). The CDR3 extends over 17 amino acids. The germline V gene encodes CDR1 SGHRS and CDR2 YFSETQ. Between the trimmed V and J ends, which lost 2 bases and 0 bases, there was a span of 16 bases. CDR3 sequence (DNA): TGCGCCAGCAGCTTTCGGGGGGCCTACTCTAGCACAGATACGCAGTATTTT. Its translation: CASSFRGAYSSTDTQYF. The entire variable domain, with the rest obtained from reference TRBV5-1 and TRBJ2-3, is as follows: KAGVTQTPRYLIKTRGQQVTLSCSPISGHRSVSWYQQTPGQGLQFLFEYFSETQRNKGNFPGRFSGRQFSNSRSEMNVSTLELGDSALYLCASSFRGAYSSTDTQYFGPGTRLTVL.

CDR3 nucleotide sequence: TGTGCCAGCAGCGTTAGCGGCTTCTCTTCCTATTCCCTAGAGACCCAGTACTTC. Residues: CASSVSGFSSYSLETQYF. The rearrangement joins TRBV9 to TRBJ2-5; maybe TRBD2 (6 bases). The CDR3 is 18 amino acids. The V and J ends lost 2 bases and 4 bases respectively, with 24 bases between them. The germline V gene has CDR1 SGDLS and CDR2 YYNGEE.

This rearrangement joins TRBV11-3 to TRBJ1-4, with a tentative D call TRBD1 (6 bases). CDR1 is SGHNT, CDR2 YENEEA, per germline. The CDR3 is made up of 14 amino acids. V was trimmed by 1 base and J by 7 bases, leaving 10 bases between them. The CDR3: CASSLGGRGEKLFF. Written as DNA, the CDR3 is TGTGCCAGCAGCTTAGGGGGGCGCGGTGAAAAACTGTTTTTT.

The chain joins TRBV7-3 to TRBJ2-1; TRBD2 agrees at 16 bases. This CDR3 has 19 amino acids. The V gene's germline CDR1 is SGHTA and CDR2 FQGTGA. The V segment lost 5 bases and the J segment 5 bases; nucleotides outside the gene matches: 12. The chain's CDR3 is CASSRSGTSGGAVHNEQFF. CDR3 nucleotides: TGTGCCAGCAGCCGTTCCGGGACTAGCGGGGGGGCGGTACACAATGAGCAGTTCTTC.

V and J are TRBV7-3 and TRBJ2-7, with 8 bases fitting TRBD1. The CDR3 is 15 amino acids. V was pared by 4 bases and J by 5 bases, with 10 bases of the junction left unmatched. CDR1 and CDR2 (germline): SGHTA, FQGTGA. This chain's CDR3 is CASSSTGQGSDEQYF. DNA for the CDR3: TGTGCCAGCAGCTCTACCGGACAGGGATCGGACGAGCAGTACTTC.

The chain carries TRBV27 and TRBJ1-1, with D possibly TRBD1 on 5 matching bases. V lost 2 bases, J lost 11 bases, and 15 bases lay in between. Looked up from germline, CDR1 is MNHEY and CDR2 is SMNVEV (reference sequence). The CDR3 extends over 13 amino acids. CDR3 sequence: CASSLSVGQSAFF. The CDR3 bases are TGTGCCAGCAGTTTAAGTGTGGGGCAGTCTGCTTTCTTT.

The chain recombines TRBV5-1 with TRBJ2-4, with unresolved D. Trimming cost V 0 bases and J 0 bases, with 7 bases left between them. The CDR3 contains 15 residues. Germline V CDR1 and CDR2: SGHRS, YFSETQ. CDR3 sequence (DNA): TGCGCCAGCAGCTTGGCCGATCTAGCCAAAAACATTCAGTACTTC. This translates into CASSLADLAKNIQYF.

The rearrangement joins TRBV19 to TRBJ2-7; D is possibly TRBD1 or TRBD2 (5 bases each). V was clipped by 3 bases and J by 2 bases, with 17 bases between them. Germline-derived CDR1 and CDR2 are LNHDA and SQIVND (reference sequence). CDR3 size: 16 residues. This CDR3 is CASSIVSGLGAYEQYF. For the CDR3, the DNA is TGTGCCAGTAGTATCGTCTCGGGGCTCGGGGCCTACGAGCAGTACTTC. Looking up the rest from reference TRBV19 and TRBJ2-7 gives the full variable domain: DGGITQSPKYLFRKEGQNVTLSCEQNLNHDAMYWYRQDPGQGLRLIYYSQIVNDFQKGDIAEGYSVSREKKESFPLTVTSAQKNPTAFYLCASSIVSGLGAYEQYFGPGTRLTVT.

V usage is TRBV3-1 (or the pseudogene TRBV3-2) and J usage is TRBJ2-5, with D tentatively TRBD2 (7 bases). The CDR3 spans 14 residues. V was shortened by 2 bases and J by 5 bases, with 12 bases between the two germline ends. The germline V gene encodes CDR1 LGHDT and CDR2 YNNKEL (reference sequence). CDR3 sequence reads: CASSQRGAGETQYF. CDR3 DNA: TGTGCCAGCAGCCAACGGGGGGCAGGCGAGACCCAGTACTTC.

The chain is built from TRBV1 and TRBJ2-1. TRBV1 is assigned pseudogene status. The CDR3 loop spans 15 amino acids. This chain's CDR3 is CTSTSGAGKGEEQFF. The CDR3 DNA is TGCACCAGCACCTCGGGGGCGGGAAAAGGAGAAGAGCAGTTCTTC.

This rearrangement joins TRBV11-2 to TRBJ1-2; D perhaps matches TRBD1 (6 bases). Germline V gene sequence: CDR1 SGHAT, CDR2 FQNNGV. The CDR3 contains 12 residues. Trimming shortened V by 2 bases and J by 5 bases, and 6 bases separated the two germline ends. CDR3: CASSLQGYGYTF. The CDR3 nucleotides read TGTGCCAGCAGCTTACAGGGGTATGGCTACACCTTC.